The clone carrying this T cell receptor beta chain was recorded a few times. The antigen remains undetermined. This sample was included in a study of cytomegalovirus exposure and HLA in healthy donors. About the study: Of all 400 or so donors who were genotyped, roughly 81% belonged to the Caucasian-associated ancestry cluster.

PCR involved 60 Vbeta and 13 Jbeta primers. The table came from immunoSEQ multiplex PCR; TCRdb's copy has only in-frame clones and leaves some out. The sample contains 110,000 or so clones, approximately 14% of which appear only once. General study results and limits: Sequencing probably produced one cluster of sequence variants that were highly shared. Using the classifier, cytomegalovirus status was reportedly diagnosed with high specificity and sensitivity.

The receptor was derived from a female donor in good health and CMV-seronegative. The sample comprised PBMCs.

The chain's CDR3 is CASSLWREGRGGRNEQFF. The DNA for the CDR3 is TGTGCCAGCAGCTTATGGCGGGAGGGCCGTGGGGGGAGAAATGAGCAGTTCTTC. The rearrangement uses TRBV13 and TRBJ2-1, with TRBD2 matching 9 bases. The germline CDR1 and CDR2 sequences are PRHDT and FYEKMQ (reference sequence). Trimming at V came to 2 bases and at J to 7 bases, leaving 15 bases not matched to a gene. The CDR3 extends over 18 amino acids.